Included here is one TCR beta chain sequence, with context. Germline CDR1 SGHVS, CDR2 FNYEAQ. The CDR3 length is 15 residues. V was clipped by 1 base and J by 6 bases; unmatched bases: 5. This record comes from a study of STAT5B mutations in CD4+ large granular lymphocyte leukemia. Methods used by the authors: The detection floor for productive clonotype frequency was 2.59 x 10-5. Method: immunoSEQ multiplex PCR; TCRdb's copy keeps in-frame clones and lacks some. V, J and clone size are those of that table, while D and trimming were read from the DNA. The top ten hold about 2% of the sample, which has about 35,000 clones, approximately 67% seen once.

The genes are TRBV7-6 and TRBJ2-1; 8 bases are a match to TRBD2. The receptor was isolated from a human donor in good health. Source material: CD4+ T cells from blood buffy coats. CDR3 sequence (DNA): TGTGCCAGCAGCTTAGTGGCGGGGGGCGTCAATGAGCAGTTCTTC. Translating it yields CASSLVAGGVNEQFF.